This T cell receptor beta chain was retrieved from a study of T cells in Graves' hyperthyroidism and ophthalmopathy. Study details: Peripheral blood samples were taken at initial diagnosis, prior to any treatment.

The CDR3 is 14 residues long. The germline V gene has CDR1 MDHEN and CDR2 SYDVKM. TCR beta CDR3 region amplification was performed from RNA transcripts. The TCR CDR3 first-round RT-PCR relied on the HTBI primer set. TCRdb analysed the multiplex PCR reads with MiXCR anew, one entry per CDR3 protein. The sample records around 690,000 distinct CDR3 sequences, 17% being singletons. Stability of Graves' hyperthyroidism was defined as absent ophthalmopathy progression within 18 months. A remark on this clonotype: Its matching antigen is unknown. At one end, the junction sequence differs from germline, possibly due to a read error.

Findings and caveats of the study: Appearing also in blood were most of the thyroid clonotypes expanded above 0.001.

V gene TRBV28 combines with J gene TRBJ2-7; a possible D gene is TRBD1 (6 bases). Sequences were obtained from blood. This sequence was found in a middle-aged man with Graves' hyperthyroidism. The CDR3 coding sequence is TGTGCCGGCAGTTTACCGGGACAATCCTACGAGCAGTACTTC. Translation: CAGSLPGQSYEQYF.